These 2 T cell receptor beta chains were all obtained from the same sample, sequenced in a study of breast tumors, draining lymph nodes, adjacent tissues (dated by TCRdb to the mid-2010s). The lymph node samples were taken from the axillary draining lymph nodes of breast cancer patients. The library was built by means of multiplex PCR. Sequencing was performed on an Illumina HiSeq 2000. Using fastp at Q25 and MiXCR, TCRdb reprocessed the public reads and kept productive beta chains. Each CDR3 protein gets just one entry, which takes the most common genes and DNA from the rows behind it. The sample has hundreds of thousands of distinct CDR3 sequences on record, roughly 30% of them singletons. The ten largest make up roughly 1.5% of the sample. The sequenced sample consisted of axillary lymph node tissue. Every receptor here comes from a female donor with breast cancer. Some clones in this sample may be carry-over from other donors' samples.

J is TRBJ2-7 and V is TRBV10-3; D is undetermined. V lost 2 bases and J lost 3, with 11 bases in between. Germline CDR1 reads ENHRY; CDR2 reads SYGVKD. The CDR3 is made up of 14 amino acids. The CDR3 region is CAISETQLRYEQYF. The CDR3 DNA follows: TGTGCCATCAGTGAGACCCAGCTTCGCTACGAGCAGTACTTC.

This clonotype has a count of ten or more. This chain links TRBV6-5 with TRBJ2-1, with TRBD2 identical over 8 bases. The germline CDR1 and CDR2 sequences are MNHEY and SVGAGI. Trimming at V came to 6 bases and at J to 3 bases, leaving 7 bases not matched to a gene. The CDR3 sequence is 15 residues long. The CDR3 nucleotides read TGTGCCAGCAGCCGAACTAGCGGAGTCTACAATGAGCAGTTCTTC. It encodes CASSRTSGVYNEQFF.